This T cell receptor beta chain was captured by sequencing in a study of Ad26.COV2.S vaccination and SARS-CoV-2 variants. At the level of the study: In the study, Ad26.COV2.S was injected intramuscularly once, or twice 56 days apart. General study findings and limits: Substantial breadth was reportedly displayed by spike-specific CD8+ and CD4+ T cell responses after vaccination. Breadth of non-spike TCRs did not differ between vaccinees and placebo recipients.

The treatment: roughly 19 received Ad26.COV2.S at low or high dose, single or two shots; roughly 5 received placebo; per-sample allocation not given. Sampling took place 63 days after the first vaccine or placebo injection. The CDR3 is 13 residues long. Germline V gene data show CDR1 as SNHLY and CDR2 as FYNNEI. V lost 11 bases and J lost 5, with 18 bases in between. As regards this clone: What it binds is not known.

Using immunoSEQ multiplex PCR, the repertoire was profiled, and TCRdb retains in-frame clones only, with some absent. The data show about 400,000 clones, around nine tenths seen once. Material: peripheral blood, obtained in a trial of Ad26.COV2.S vaccine versus placebo. The V call is TRBV2, the J call TRBJ2-5; maybe TRBD1 (5 bases). The clonotype originates from a person between 18 and 65 years old who received the Ad26.COV2.S COVID-19 vaccine or a placebo. The CDR3 bases are TGTGCCGCGAAGGGGTCGAGAGGCGAGACCCAGTACTTC. Encoded protein: CAAKGSRGETQYF.